This entry describes one TCR beta chain. No antigen is known for it. The V gene lost 0 bases and the J gene lost 2 bases, with 7 bases spanning the gap. There are 14 residues in the CDR3. Germline loops: CDR1 ENHRY, CDR2 SYGVKD. This sample is part of a study of cytomegalovirus exposure and HLA in healthy donors. Study findings and constraints: Analyses of presence and absence presupposed an approximately uniform sequencing depth across donors. More clonal expansion characterized HLA-associated TCR beta chains than equally common others in a later analysis. According to the study, 150 to 200 TCR beta chains were cytomegalovirus-associated. The study dropped some indistinguishable V segments, TRBV6-2 and TRBV6-3 among them.

A multiplex PCR was run with 60 Vbeta primers and 13 Jbeta primers. This table comes from immunoSEQ multiplex PCR, and its TCRdb copy is limited to in-frame clones, with some not included. This sample's clone table lists about 140,000 clones. This chain joins TRBV10-3 and TRBJ1-1; D is ambiguous. The sequence was collected from a woman younger than 35 in good health and CMV-seronegative. The sample comprised PBMCs. The CDR3 DNA is TGTGCCATCAGTGAGTCTAAAGCAAACACTGAAGCTTTCTTT. Amino acids: CAISESKANTEAFF.